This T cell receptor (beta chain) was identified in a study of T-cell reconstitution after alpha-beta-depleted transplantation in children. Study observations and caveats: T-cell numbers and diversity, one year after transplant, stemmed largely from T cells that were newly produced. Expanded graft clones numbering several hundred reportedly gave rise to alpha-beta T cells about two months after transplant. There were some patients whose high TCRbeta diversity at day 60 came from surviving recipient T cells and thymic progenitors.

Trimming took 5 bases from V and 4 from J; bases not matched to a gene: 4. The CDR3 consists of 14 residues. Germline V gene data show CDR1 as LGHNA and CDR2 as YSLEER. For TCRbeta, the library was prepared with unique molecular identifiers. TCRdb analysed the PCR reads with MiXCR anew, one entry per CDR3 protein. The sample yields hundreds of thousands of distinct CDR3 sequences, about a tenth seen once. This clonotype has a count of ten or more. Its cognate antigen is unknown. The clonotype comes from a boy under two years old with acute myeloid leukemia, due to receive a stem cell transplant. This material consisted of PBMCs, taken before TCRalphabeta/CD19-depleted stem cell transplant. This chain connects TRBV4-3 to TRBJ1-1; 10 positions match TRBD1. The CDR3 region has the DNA TGCGCCAGCAGCGGAAGGGACAGGGGCACTGAAGCTTTCTTT. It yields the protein CASSGRDRGTEAFF.